This TCR beta chain was sequenced during a study of T-cell reconstitution after alpha-beta-depleted transplantation in children. This clonotype was observed a handful of times. Unique molecular identifiers were incorporated into the prepared TCRbeta library. MiXCR, run by TCRdb on the PCR reads, gives a single entry per CDR3 protein. The sample has about 200,000 distinct CDR3 sequences, approximately 6.9% seen once. The sample consisted of PBMCs, taken before TCRalphabeta/CD19-depleted stem cell transplant. The origin of this receptor is a boy between 2 and 10 years old with acute lymphoblastic leukemia, due to receive a stem cell transplant.

The CDR3 loop reads CASSLNELAGASSYNEQFF. The CDR3 DNA follows: TGTGCCAGCAGTTTGAATGAACTAGCGGGAGCTAGTTCCTACAATGAGCAGTTCTTC. The chain uses TRBV28 and TRBJ2-1; 11 bases align to TRBD2. CDR1 and CDR2 (germline): MDHEN, SYDVKM. V lost 3 bases and J lost 1; bases outside the gene matches: 11. The CDR3 contains 19 residues.